This entry is about one T cell receptor beta chain. Its target is unknown. The sample belongs to a study of breast tumors, draining lymph nodes, adjacent tissues. Study results and caveats: Compared with lymph nodes, tumors were less diverse; compared with nontumor tissue, more.

Breast cancer patients provided tissue from their axillary draining lymph nodes. TCRdb fed the multiplex PCR reads into MiXCR, producing one record per CDR3 protein. The data contain 150,000 to 200,000 distinct CDR3 sequences, 30% to 35% of them singletons. What was sequenced was axillary lymph node tissue. The TCR comes from a female donor with breast cancer. Some clones in this sample may be carry-over from other donors' samples.

CDR3 residues: CASSPGQGLKGNEKLFF. The DNA of the CDR3 is TGTGCCAGCAGCCCGGGACAGGGGCTCAAGGGGAACGAAAAACTGTTTTTT. The chain couples TRBV11-2 to TRBJ1-4; the match to TRBD1 covers 10 bases. From germline, CDR1 is SGHAT and CDR2 FQNNGV. There are 17 residues in the CDR3. V lost 5 bases, J lost 8 bases, and 14 bases stayed unmatched.